This TCR beta chain was captured by sequencing in a study of OX40 agonist ivuxolimab in advanced cancers. The study, taken as a whole, reports: There were, on average, more expanded clones in CD8+ T cells than in CD4+.

The protocol was immunoSEQ multiplex PCR, while the TCRdb copy is restricted to in-frame clones and leaves out a portion. This table holds approximately 69,000 clones, 84% found once. V lost 4 bases and J lost 2, with 10 bases in between. Germline CDR1 SGHRS, CDR2 YFSETQ. The length of the CDR3 is 15 residues. Turning to this clone: The target antigen is unknown.

The chain uses TRBV5-1 and TRBJ2-6; D is ambiguous. The sample in question was CD4+ or CD8+ T cells sorted from blood, obtained in a trial of the OX40 agonist ivuxolimab. The source of this sequence is an adult with an advanced solid tumor such as melanoma, head and neck, liver or kidney cancer. CDR3 protein: CASSPTMAGANVLTF. The CDR3 DNA is TGCGCCAGCAGCCCTACCATGGCTGGGGCCAACGTCCTGACTTTC.